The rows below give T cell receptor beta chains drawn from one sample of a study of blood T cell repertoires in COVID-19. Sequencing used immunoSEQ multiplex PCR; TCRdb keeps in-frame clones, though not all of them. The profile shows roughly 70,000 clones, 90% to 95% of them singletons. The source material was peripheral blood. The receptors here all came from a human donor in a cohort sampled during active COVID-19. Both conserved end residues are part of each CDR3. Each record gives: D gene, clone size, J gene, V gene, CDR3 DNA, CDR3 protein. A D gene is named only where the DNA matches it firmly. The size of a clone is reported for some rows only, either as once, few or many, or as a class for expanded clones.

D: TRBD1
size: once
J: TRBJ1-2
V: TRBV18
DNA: TGTGCCAGCTCACCGGGACAGGGCATATTTCGGGGCTACACCTTC
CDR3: CASSPGQGIFRGYTF

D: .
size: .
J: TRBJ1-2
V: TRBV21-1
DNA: TGTGCCAGCAGGACCTACAGGGGCCTCAGCGCGTCGGCTTGTGGCTACACCTTC
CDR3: CASRTYRGLSASACGYTF

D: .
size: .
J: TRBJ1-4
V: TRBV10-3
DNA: TGTGCCATCAGTGAGGACAGAAAATCAACTAATGAAAAACTGTTTTTT
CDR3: CAISEDRKSTNEKLFF

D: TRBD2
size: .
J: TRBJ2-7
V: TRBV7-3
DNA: TGTGCCAGCAGCCAGAGCAGCGGGGGTTCCTACGAGCAGTACTTC
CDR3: CASSQSSGGSYEQYF

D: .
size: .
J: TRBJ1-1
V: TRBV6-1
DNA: TGTGCCAGCAGTGAATGGGGAGGGGAAGCTTTCTTT
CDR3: CASSEWGGEAFF

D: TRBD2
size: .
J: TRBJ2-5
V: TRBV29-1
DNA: TGCAGCGTTGAAGTCCAGCGGGGGTTCCAAGAGACCCAGTACTTC
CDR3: CSVEVQRGFQETQYF

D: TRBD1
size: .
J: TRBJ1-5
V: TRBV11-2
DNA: TGTGCCAGCAGCTTGGGACGAGTGGGACAGCTGAATCAGCCCCAGCATTTT
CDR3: CASSLGRVGQLNQPQHF

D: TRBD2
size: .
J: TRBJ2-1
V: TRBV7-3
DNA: TGTGCCAGCAGCCCCCGGGCGGGGGGCCGTGGCAATGAGCAGTTCTTC
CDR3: CASSPRAGGRGNEQFF

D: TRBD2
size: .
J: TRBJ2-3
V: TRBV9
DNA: TGTGCCAGCAGCGTAGTAACGGGGGGGATCACAGATACGCAGTATTTT
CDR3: CASSVVTGGITDTQYF

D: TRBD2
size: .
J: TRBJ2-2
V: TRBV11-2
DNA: TGTGCCAGCAGCCCACCTAGCGGGGGGCTCACCGGGGAGCTGTTTTTT
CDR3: CASSPPSGGLTGELFF

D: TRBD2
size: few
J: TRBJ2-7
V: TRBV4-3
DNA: TGCGCCAGCAGCCTTGACCACGGGGGGGACGAGCAGTACTTC
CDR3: CASSLDHGGDEQYF

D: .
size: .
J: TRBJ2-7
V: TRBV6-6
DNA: TGTGCCAGCAGTTACTCGCCAGAGCGCTACGAGCAGTACTTC
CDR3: CASSYSPERYEQYF

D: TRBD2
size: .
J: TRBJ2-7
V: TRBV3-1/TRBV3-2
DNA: TGTGCCAGCAGCCCAACACTAGCGGGGGGTTACGAGCAGTACTTC
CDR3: CASSPTLAGGYEQYF